Sequencing of this T cell receptor (beta chain) was carried out in a study of shared clonotypes between healthy human individuals. Broader study findings: Clonotypes shared by all four donors outscored non-shared clonotypes in generation probability. The authors sampled blood alone, and tissue repertoires likely differ.

CD4+ cells were split into CD45RA+ naive and CD45RA-negative memory subsets. In the original workflow: ImmunoSEQ output held junction-only sequences without quality scores, so filtering differed. Generated by immunoSEQ multiplex PCR, the TCRdb table keeps only in-frame clones and is missing some. The V and J calls and the clone size are those of that table, but D and trimming were determined from the DNA. The table lists approximately 2.5 million clones, 80% to 95% of them singletons, with 0.36% in the top ten. Per germline, CDR1 MNHEY and CDR2 SVGAGI. Trimming stripped 4 bases from V and 2 bases from J, with 9 bases between. This CDR3 region has 15 residues. On this clone itself: Its antigen is currently unknown.

The V call is TRBV6-5, the J call TRBJ2-6; unclear D gene. The sequenced sample was naive CD4+ T cells from PBMCs. The subset denotes: CD45RA+ positively selected. The clonotype comes from a man younger than 30 in good health. Some clones in this sample may be carry-over from other donors' samples. The CDR3 spells CASSLSATGANVLTF. For the CDR3, the DNA is TGTGCCAGCAGTTTGTCGGCGACTGGGGCCAACGTCCTGACTTTC.